A single sample gave rise to the 21 T cell receptor beta chains below, sequenced in a study of shared T cell receptors in the human thymus. Generated by immunoSEQ multiplex PCR, the TCRdb table keeps only in-frame clones and is missing some. This table has 700,000 to 750,000 clones, 70% to 90% appearing once. This sample also appeared in a second study, on human thymus T cells.

The sample comprised thymocytes. Source of these receptors: a girl less than two years old with a congenital heart defect.

This sequence joins TRBV10-3 and TRBJ1-1; D is undetermined. The length of the CDR3 is 17 residues. Trimming stripped 3 bases from V and 1 base from J, with 18 bases between. Germline loops: CDR1 ENHRY, CDR2 SYGVKD. In DNA, the CDR3 is TGTGCCATCAGTGACCTCCATCGCGAATCCAAGAACACTGAAGCTTTCTTT. This sequence encodes CAISDLHRESKNTEAFF.

The J gene is TRBJ1-4, the V gene TRBV7-9; 9 positions match TRBD1. V shed 6 bases and J 5 bases; nucleotides not matched to a gene: 7. Looked up from germline, CDR1 is SEHNR and CDR2 is FQNEAQ (reference sequence). The CDR3 extends over 15 amino acids. CDR3 sequence reads: CASSTGGGRNEKLFF. The CDR3 coding sequence is TGTGCCAGCAGTACAGGGGGCGGCAGGAATGAAAAACTGTTTTTT. Looking up the rest from reference TRBV7-9 and TRBJ1-4 gives the full variable domain: DTGVSQNPRHKITKRGQNVTFRCDPISEHNRLYWYRQTLGQGPEFLTYFQNEAQLEKSRLLSDRFSAERPKGSFSTLEIQRTEQGDSAMYLCASSTGGGRNEKLFFGSGTQLSVL.

As to this clone: Other DNA sequences in this specimen translate into the identical CDR3. The J gene is TRBJ2-3, the V gene TRBV6-1; perhaps TRBD2 as D (6 bases). Per the germline V gene, CDR1 is MNHNS and CDR2 is SASEGT. This CDR3 spans 17 amino acids. Trimming cost V 3 bases and J 1 base, with 17 bases left between them. CDR3 loop: CASSEGVEGGGTDTQYF. DNA for the CDR3: TGTGCCAGCAGTGAGGGCGTCGAAGGAGGGGGCACAGATACGCAGTATTTT.

In DNA, the CDR3 is TGTGCCAGCAGTGGCCAACTAGCGGGGGGCACAGATACGCAGTATTTT. This sequence encodes CASSGQLAGGTDTQYF. V is TRBV6-1 and J is TRBJ2-3, with TRBD2 matching 11 bases. The junction had 4 bases not matched to a gene; V was cut back by 4 bases and J by 1 base. This CDR3 is built from 16 residues. Germline V gene data show CDR1 as MNHNS and CDR2 as SASEGT.

The chain joins TRBV27 to TRBJ1-5; a weak D match, TRBD1 (6 bases). Germline CDR1 is MNHEY and CDR2 is SMNVEV (reference sequence). The germline V and J ends were trimmed by 5 bases and 7 bases, with 12 bases remaining between them. The CDR3 length is 13 residues. DNA of the CDR3: TGTGCCAGCAGTGTCCAGGGGAGACAGCCCCAGCATTTT. Translation gives CASSVQGRQPQHF.

The chain uses TRBV5-1 and TRBJ2-1; TRBD1 agrees at 7 bases. CDR1 is SGHRS and CDR2 is YFSETQ in the germline V gene. The length of the CDR3 is 14 residues. Trimming removed 3 bases from V and 8 bases from J; junction bases left unmatched: 8. CDR3 protein: CASSCTGARDEQFF. Here the CDR3 DNA reads TGCGCCAGCAGCTGCACAGGGGCCCGGGATGAGCAGTTCTTC.

V is TRBV6-5 and J is TRBJ2-7; unclear D gene. V was clipped by 5 bases and J by 0 bases, with 11 bases between them. The CDR3 extends over 14 amino acids. CDR1 MNHEY and CDR2 SVGAGI come from the germline V gene. CDR3 in amino acids: CASSVNRSSYEQYF. The CDR3 nucleotides are TGTGCCAGCAGTGTGAATCGGAGCTCCTACGAGCAGTACTTC.

V is TRBV10-3 and J is TRBJ2-1; 13 bases align to TRBD2. The V segment lost 2 bases and the J segment 6 bases; nucleotides outside the gene matches: 10. CDR1 and CDR2 (germline): ENHRY, SYGVKD. The length of the CDR3 is 18 residues. The DNA of the CDR3 is TGTGCCATCAGTGAGGACTCACTGCGACTAGCGGGGGGCAATGAGCAGTTCTTC. This sequence encodes CAISEDSLRLAGGNEQFF.

This chain uses TRBV19 with TRBJ1-1; maybe TRBD1 (6 bases). Germline V gives CDR1 LNHDA, CDR2 SQIVND (reference sequence). V lost 7 bases and J 0 bases, leaving 18 bases between the germline ends. CDR3 size: 16 residues. The DNA for the CDR3 is TGTGCCAGTAAGAGGGGGAGTGGGAACATGAACACTGAAGCTTTCTTT. It specifies CASKRGSGNMNTEAFF.

V and J are TRBV19 and TRBJ1-1, with TRBD1 matching 9 bases. The V segment lost 8 bases and the J segment 0 bases; nucleotides outside the gene matches: 4. The CDR3 is made up of 14 amino acids. Germline CDR1 and CDR2: LNHDA and SQIVND (reference sequence). CDR3 amino acids: CASGRDRVNTEAFF. CDR3 DNA: TGTGCCAGTGGAAGGGACAGGGTGAACACTGAAGCTTTCTTT.

This clone was picked up one time. V gene TRBV6-1 combines with J gene TRBJ2-3; 11 bases line up with TRBD1. V lost 3 bases and J lost 0; bases outside the gene matches: 8. CDR1 is MNHNS, CDR2 SASEGT, per germline. The CDR3 contains 18 residues. DNA of the CDR3: TGTGCCAGCAGTGAGCGGGACAGGGGGAGATCTAGCACAGATACGCAGTATTTT. Its protein is CASSERDRGRSSTDTQYF.

The chain joins TRBV11-2 to TRBJ1-4, with a tentative D call TRBD1 (6 bases). Germline V gene sequence: CDR1 SGHAT, CDR2 FQNNGV. CDR3 size: 14 residues. V was cut by 4 bases and J by 4 bases, with 10 bases left in between. The CDR3 nucleotides are TGTGCCAGCAGCTACGGGACACTTAATGAAAAACTGTTTTTT. Its translation is CASSYGTLNEKLFF.

Only a few counts were recorded for this clone. The CDR3 DNA is TGTGCCAGCTCCGACTCCTACGGAGATACGCAGTATTTT. Amino acids: CASSDSYGDTQYF. V gene TRBV25-1 combines with J gene TRBJ2-3; no clear D gene. With 8 bases removed from V and 5 bases from J, the gap between germline ends came to 14 bases. Germline CDR1 and CDR2: MGHDK and SYGVNS. The CDR3 has 13 residues.

This chain links TRBV9 with TRBJ1-2; a possible D gene is TRBD1 (6 bases). Germline loops: CDR1 SGDLS, CDR2 YYNGEE. The CDR3 loop spans 15 amino acids. The V end lost 3 bases, the J end lost 3 bases, and 15 bases lay between the germline ends. CDR3 sequence reads: CASSAGGGRDYGYTF. In DNA form, the CDR3 reads TGTGCCAGCAGCGCCGGGGGGGGGCGAGACTATGGCTACACCTTC.

The chain couples TRBV7-6 to TRBJ2-2; D perhaps matches TRBD1 (7 bases). This CDR3 contains 20 residues. The germline V and J ends were trimmed by 5 bases and 1 base, with 26 bases remaining between them. Looked up from germline, CDR1 is SGHVS and CDR2 is FNYEAQ. CDR3 residues: CASSTNLAEGAIGNTGELFF. CDR3 nucleotides: TGTGCCAGCAGCACGAACCTCGCGGAGGGGGCAATAGGGAACACCGGGGAGCTGTTTTTT.

The J gene is TRBJ1-2, the V gene TRBV27; D gene unclear. Germline CDR1 reads MNHEY; CDR2 reads SMNVEV (reference sequence). This CDR3 is built from 16 residues. Trimming pared 2 bases from V and 0 bases from J, leaving 13 bases between. The CDR3 reads CASSLTIDNANYGYTF. CDR3 DNA sequence: TGTGCCAGCAGTTTAACAATTGACAACGCTAACTATGGCTACACCTTC.

This clone was recorded a few times. The chain couples TRBV30 to TRBJ1-5; the D gene is possibly TRBD1 (5 bases). The germline CDR1 and CDR2 sequences are GTSNPN and SVGIG (reference sequence). The CDR3 totals 18 residues. V was clipped by 1 base and J by 6 bases, with 25 bases between them. The CDR3, as DNA: TGTGCCTGGAGTGAAAACCATGGCGCGGGGGGTCGAGGTCAGCCCCAGCATTTT. Translating gives CAWSENHGAGGRGQPQHF. The full variable domain, in which reference TRBV30 and TRBJ1-5 provide the parts outside the CDR3, is SQTIHQWPATLVQPVGSPLSLECTVEGTSNPNLYWYRQAAGRGLQLLFYSVGIGQISSEVPQNLSASRPQDRQFILSSKKLLLSDSGFYLCAWSENHGAGGRGQPQHFGDGTRLSIL.

This clone was picked up a small number of times. The chain couples TRBV7-2 to TRBJ2-1; D ambiguous. This CDR3 is 17 amino acids long. From germline, CDR1 is SGHTA and CDR2 FQGNSA. Trimming left V 0 bases short and J 2 bases short, with 14 bases between. This CDR3 reads CASSLAGRPTPYNEQFF. Here the CDR3 DNA reads TGTGCCAGCAGCTTAGCCGGTCGCCCTACCCCCTACAATGAGCAGTTCTTC. Full variable domain (rest looked up from reference TRBV7-2 and TRBJ2-1): GAGVSQSPSNKVTEKGKDVELRCDPISGHTALYWYRQSLGQGLEFLIYFQGNSAPDKSGLPSDRFSAERTGGSVSTLTIQRTQQEDSAVYLCASSLAGRPTPYNEQFFGPGTRLTVL.

This chain joins TRBV6-6 and TRBJ1-1; D remains unclear. V lost 2 bases to trimming and J lost 0 bases, with 10 bases between them. The CDR3 has 15 amino acids. Germline loops: CDR1 MNHNY, CDR2 SVGAGI (reference sequence). CDR3 region: CASSYNSPLNTEAFF. The CDR3, as DNA: TGTGCCAGCAGTTACAATAGCCCCTTGAACACTGAAGCTTTCTTT.

This clone was counted once. The chain uses TRBV29-1 and TRBJ2-5; TRBD2 matches at 16 bases. Germline V CDR1 and CDR2: SQVTM, ANQGSEA. The ends lost 1 base at V and 1 base at J; junction bases unmatched: 9. This CDR3 contains 19 residues. Here the CDR3 reads CSVEAGGTSGGAPQETQYF. The DNA for the CDR3 is TGCAGCGTTGAAGCGGGAGGGACTAGCGGGGGGGCCCCCCAAGAGACCCAGTACTTC.

This rearrangement joins TRBV6-1 to TRBJ2-3; perhaps TRBD2 as D (6 bases). Trimming shortened V by 6 bases and J by 0 bases, and 13 bases separated the two germline ends. Germline CDR1 and CDR2: MNHNS and SASEGT. The length of the CDR3 is 15 residues. CDR3 nucleotide sequence: TGTGCCAGCAGGCGCGGGGTTACTAGCACAGATACGCAGTATTTT. It codes for CASRRGVTSTDTQYF.